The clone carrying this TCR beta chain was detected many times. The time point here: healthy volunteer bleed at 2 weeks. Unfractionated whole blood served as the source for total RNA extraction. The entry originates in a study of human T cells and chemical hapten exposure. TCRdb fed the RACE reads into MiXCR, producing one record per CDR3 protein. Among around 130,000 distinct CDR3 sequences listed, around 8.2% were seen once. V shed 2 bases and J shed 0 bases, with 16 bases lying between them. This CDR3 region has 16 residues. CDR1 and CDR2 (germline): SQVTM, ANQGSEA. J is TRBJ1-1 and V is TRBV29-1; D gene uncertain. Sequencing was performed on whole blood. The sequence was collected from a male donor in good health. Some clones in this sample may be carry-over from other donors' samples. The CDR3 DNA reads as TGCAGCGTTGAATCTCTGGGAGTTACCATGAACACTGAAGCTTTCTTT. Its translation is CSVESLGVTMNTEAFF.